This T cell receptor beta chain derives from a study of OX40 agonist ivuxolimab in advanced cancers. Whole-study context: The treatment was a fully human IgG2 OX40 agonist, ivuxolimab. Findings of the study overall: With doses of 0.1 to 3.0 mg/kg, CD4+ and CD8+ blood T cells had undergone clonal expansion by week 6. In the 0.1-3.0 mg/kg groups, partial responders showed among the lowest expansion.

Sequencing used immunoSEQ multiplex PCR; TCRdb keeps in-frame clones, though not all of them. The sample has more than 30,000 clones, about 85% seen once. With respect to this clone: Its matching antigen is unknown.

This clonotype originated in an adult with an advanced solid tumor such as melanoma, head and neck, liver or kidney cancer. Source: CD4+ or CD8+ T cells sorted from blood, taken in a trial of the OX40 agonist ivuxolimab.

CDR3 nucleotides: TGCGCCAGCAACGAGGGCGGGGGGGCCTACGAGCAGTACTTC. It yields the protein CASNEGGGAYEQYF. The genes are TRBV5-1 and TRBJ2-7, with TRBD2 matching over 9 bases. This CDR3 has 14 amino acids. V dropped 6 bases and J dropped 2; count of bases not matched to a gene: 6. Germline-derived CDR1 and CDR2 are SGHRS and YFSETQ.